This is a list of T cell receptor beta chains from one sample in a study of T cell repertoires in cytomegalovirus infection. Each CDR3 protein gets one entry after TCRdb re-called the reads with MiXCR. The data contain 170,000 or so distinct CDR3 sequences, approximately 14% of them seen just once; the ten biggest clones take up roughly a quarter. Source material: PBMCs. All receptors derive from a human donor in good health (CMV status not recorded). Some clones in this sample may be carry-over from other donors' samples. Each CDR3 is given with its conserved first and last residue. Each record gives: J gene, clone size, CDR3 length, D gene, V gene, CDR3 protein, CDR3 DNA. The D gene is left open where the match is weak. Not all rows give a size; the values are once, few, many and, for expanded clones, a class.

TRBJ2-3,NA,15,TRBD2,TRBV20-1,CSAPSGGKSTDTQYF,TGCAGTGCCCCGTCGGGGGGAAAAAGCACAGATACGCAGTATTTT
TRBJ2-7,NA,12,NA,TRBV7-9,CASSLAGHEQYF,TGTGCCAGCAGCTTAGCAGGCCACGAGCAGTACTTC
TRBJ2-1,NA,20,TRBD2,TRBV12-3/TRBV12-4,CASRTFGRGLAEHRGNEQFF,TGTGCCAGCAGGACTTTTGGACGGGGACTAGCGGAACACAGAGGCAATGAGCAGTTCTTC
TRBJ2-3,many,14,NA,TRBV7-6,CASSLAAGGDTQYF,TGTGCCAGCAGCTTAGCCGCAGGCGGGGATACGCAGTATTTT
TRBJ2-2,NA,16,NA,TRBV24-1,CATSDLGTGATGELFF,TGTGCCACCAGTGATTTAGGAACGGGAGCCACCGGGGAGCTGTTTTTT
TRBJ2-5,many,13,NA,TRBV7-2,CASRPAGRETQYF,TGTGCCAGCAGACCCGCGGGGCGAGAGACCCAGTACTTC
TRBJ2-7,NA,16,TRBD2,TRBV14,CASSPPRASGRYEQYF,TGTGCCAGCAGCCCCCCTCGGGCTAGCGGGAGGTACGAGCAGTACTTC
TRBJ1-6,NA,14,TRBD1,TRBV2,CASSVPGQPSPLHF,TGTGCCAGCAGTGTCCCGGGACAGCCAAGCCCCCTCCACTTT
TRBJ2-7,many,13,NA,TRBV5-4,CASSFDNFNEQYF,TGTGCCAGCAGCTTCGACAACTTCAACGAGCAGTACTTC
TRBJ2-3,NA,14,NA,TRBV7-9,CASSLARVTDTQYF,TGTGCCAGCAGCTTAGCCCGAGTTACAGATACGCAGTATTTT
TRBJ2-2,few,16,NA,TRBV9,CASSVWGPPGDGELFF,TGTGCCAGCAGCGTGTGGGGACCCCCCGGGGACGGGGAGCTGTTTTTT
TRBJ2-3,few,13,NA,TRBV3-1,CASSQDPQDTQYF,TGTGCCAGCAGCCAAGATCCTCAAGATACGCAGTATTTT
TRBJ2-4,many,14,NA,TRBV6-1,CASIEGPSENIQYF,TGTGCCAGCATCGAGGGGCCCTCGGAAAACATTCAGTACTTC
TRBJ1-2,few,13,NA,TRBV29-1,CSVSQVSNYGYTF,TGCAGCGTGAGTCAAGTTTCTAACTATGGCTACACCTTC
TRBJ2-1,many,16,TRBD1,TRBV7-3,CASSPGGGQFHNEQFF,TGTGCCAGCAGCCCCGGTGGGGGACAGTTTCACAATGAGCAGTTCTTC
TRBJ2-6,NA,18,TRBD2,TRBV6-5,CASSYLGLAGTGANVLTF,TGTGCCAGCAGTTATCTGGGACTAGCGGGAACCGGGGCCAACGTCCTGACTTTC
TRBJ2-7,many,12,NA,TRBV7-2,CASSLIGDEQYF,TGTGCCAGCAGCTTAATTGGTGACGAGCAGTACTTC
TRBJ2-1,many,16,NA,TRBV5-4,CASSLAGLADYNEQFF,TGTGCCAGCAGCTTGGCAGGCCTAGCTGACTACAATGAGCAGTTCTTC
TRBJ1-1,few,13,NA,TRBV2,CASSARGHTEAFF,TGTGCCAGCAGCGCTCGGGGGCACACTGAAGCTTTCTTT
TRBJ2-3,many,15,TRBD1,TRBV5-1,CASSLQGVSTDTQYF,TGCGCCAGCAGCCTCCAGGGGGTTAGCACAGATACGCAGTATTTT
TRBJ2-7,NA,9,NA,TRBV7-3,CASSCGVLF,TGTGCCAGCAGCTGCGGGGTACTCTTC
TRBJ2-1,many,16,TRBD2,TRBV28,CASSLLAGGLYNEQFF,TGTGCCAGCAGTTTACTAGCGGGAGGCCTCTACAATGAGCAGTTCTTC
TRBJ1-5,few,14,TRBD1,TRBV20-1,CSARGQVKDQPQHF,TGCAGTGCCCGAGGACAGGTCAAGGATCAGCCCCAGCATTTT
TRBJ2-1,few,15,NA,TRBV5-1,CASSLVVRVRNEQFF,TGCGCCAGCAGCTTGGTGGTGCGCGTCCGGAATGAGCAGTTCTTC
TRBJ2-1,NA,15,TRBD2,TRBV24-1,CATSDSERGMDEQFF,TGTGCCACCAGTGATTCTGAGCGGGGGATGGATGAGCAGTTCTTC
TRBJ2-1,few,12,NA,TRBV2,CASSENTRRQFF,TGTGCCAGCAGTGAGAACACCCGACGGCAGTTCTTC